This T cell receptor beta chain came from a study of cytomegalovirus exposure and HLA in healthy donors. Turning to this clone: Its antigen is unknown.

General study points: Across HLA loci, a later analysis found differing TCR association rates, with DRB1 most and HLA-C fewest. While the bulk of TCR sequences proved rare, some public TCRs turned up in many donors. Associated with cytomegalovirus, according to the listing, were 150 to 200 TCR beta chains.

13 Jbeta primers and 60 Vbeta primers were used for the PCR. The table came from immunoSEQ multiplex PCR; TCRdb's copy has only in-frame clones and leaves some out. The table records some 180,000 clones, roughly 79% of them present only once. This clonotype was obtained from a male donor in good health and CMV-seronegative. Sequences were obtained from PBMCs.

This CDR3 is CAWTLAQGPNEQFF. CDR3 sequence (DNA): TGTGCCTGGACACTAGCCCAGGGCCCCAATGAGCAGTTCTTC. The V call is TRBV30, the J call TRBJ2-1, with D tentatively TRBD2 (6 bases). The V gene's germline CDR1 is GTSNPN and CDR2 SVGIG (reference sequence). The V and J ends lost 4 bases and 6 bases respectively, with 16 bases between them. The CDR3 is made up of 14 amino acids.